The clone carrying this T cell receptor beta chain occurred once. Its matching antigen is unknown. While the first cohort had 600 to 850 subjects, the donors belonged to the separate validation cohort of about 120 subjects. Clones were sequenced by immunoSEQ multiplex PCR, and TCRdb holds only the in-frame ones, with some missing. The sample lists 150,000 to 200,000 clones, over 85% occurring once. These data are taken from a study of cytomegalovirus exposure and HLA in healthy donors. Germline lookup yields CDR1 SGHVS and CDR2 FQNEAQ. Trimming took off 1 base at V and 0 bases at J, with 9 bases between the two ends. The CDR3 runs to 15 residues. Study results and caveats: Rarity held for most TCR sequences, but there were some public TCRs that occurred in many donors. Confirmation in vitro established that a few CMV-associated chains were specific for CMV antigens. Cytomegalovirus status was reportedly diagnosed by the classifier with high specificity and sensitivity.

The receptor was derived from a man aged 18 to 30 in good health and CMV-seropositive. The material sequenced was PBMCs. The chain uses TRBV7-8 and TRBJ1-2, with D hard to call. The CDR3 nucleotides are TGTGCCAGCAGCTTAGGGGCCTCAGCTAACTATGGCTACACCTTC. It translates to CASSLGASANYGYTF.